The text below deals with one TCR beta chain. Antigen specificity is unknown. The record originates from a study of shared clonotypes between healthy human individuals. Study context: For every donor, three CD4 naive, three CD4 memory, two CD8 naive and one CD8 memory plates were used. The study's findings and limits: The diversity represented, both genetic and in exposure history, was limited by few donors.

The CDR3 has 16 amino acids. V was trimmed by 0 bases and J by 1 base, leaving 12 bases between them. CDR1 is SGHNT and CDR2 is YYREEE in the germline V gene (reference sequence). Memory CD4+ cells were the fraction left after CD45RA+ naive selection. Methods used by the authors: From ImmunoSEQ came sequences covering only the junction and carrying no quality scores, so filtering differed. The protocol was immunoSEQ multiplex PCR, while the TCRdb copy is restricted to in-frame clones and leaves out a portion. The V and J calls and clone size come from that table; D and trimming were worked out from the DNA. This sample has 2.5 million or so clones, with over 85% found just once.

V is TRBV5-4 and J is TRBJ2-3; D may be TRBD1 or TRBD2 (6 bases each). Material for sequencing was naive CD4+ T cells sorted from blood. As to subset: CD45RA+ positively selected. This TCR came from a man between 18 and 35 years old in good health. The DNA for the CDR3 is TGTGCCAGCAGCTTGGTTCGGGGGCTAGGCACAGATACGCAGTATTTT. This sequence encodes CASSLVRGLGTDTQYF. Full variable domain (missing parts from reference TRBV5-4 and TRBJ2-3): ETGVTQSPTHLIKTRGQQVTLRCSSQSGHNTVSWYQQALGQGPQFIFQYYREEENGRGNFPPRFSGLQFPNYSSELNVNALELDDSALYLCASSLVRGLGTDTQYFGPGTRLTVL.